This T cell receptor (beta chain) was identified during a study of T-cell memory formation after mild COVID-19. General study points: Whether day 37 second-wave clones are SARS-CoV-2-specific was not confirmed. Clones shrinking between day 15 and 85 showed a balanced CD4/CD8 split, and those that grew later tilted toward CD4+.

Deletions cut 5 bases from V and 12 bases from J, with 14 bases between. The CDR3 consists of 12 residues. Germline V CDR1 and CDR2: LGHDT, YNNKEL (reference sequence). TCR alpha and TCR beta cDNA libraries carrying sample barcodes and UMIs came from 5'RACE with constant-segment primers. MiXCR, run by TCRdb on the 5' RACE reads, gives a single entry per CDR3 protein. The table records 400,000 to 500,000 distinct CDR3 sequences, around 24% of them present only once. The table lists this clonotype with a few counts. No antigen is known for it. Material: PBMCs or a T cell subset sorted from them (not recorded which). The origin of this receptor is an adult woman who had mild COVID-19 (a few samples of this study predate the infection). Cell type and time point are not known. The chain couples TRBV3-1 to TRBJ2-1; D perhaps matches TRBD1 (5 bases). DNA for the CDR3: TGTGCCAGCAGCACAAGGGGTGTCCCGCAGTTCTTC. Protein product: CASSTRGVPQFF.